The 6 T cell receptor beta chains in this list originate from one sample, sequenced in a study of blood T cell repertoires in COVID-19. Clones were read by immunoSEQ multiplex PCR, and TCRdb kept only the in-frame ones, dropping some. The sample lists some 350,000 clones; about 90% were seen once. The sequenced material came from peripheral blood. All receptors derive from a woman between 70 and 85 years old with COVID-19, enrolled during active disease.

This clone was detected once. The chain links TRBV10-3 to TRBJ2-3, with 8 bases that match TRBD1. The CDR3 is 17 residues long. Germline CDR1 reads ENHRY; CDR2 reads SYGVKD. V shed 10 bases, J shed 0 bases, and the junction held 15 bases outside the gene matches. The CDR3 sequence is CATGGGEGGLSTDTQYF. The DNA of the CDR3 is TGTGCCACAGGGGGCGGGGAAGGGGGCCTTAGCACAGATACGCAGTATTTT.

The V gene is TRBV13, the J gene TRBJ1-1; 8 bases fit TRBD1. The ends lost 6 bases at V and 0 bases at J; junction bases unmatched: 15. The CDR3 totals 18 residues. CDR1 PRHDT and CDR2 FYEKMQ come from the germline V gene (reference sequence). The CDR3 spells CASSYLKQGGRMNTEAFF. As DNA, the CDR3 is TGTGCCAGCAGTTACCTAAAACAGGGGGGTCGCATGAACACTGAAGCTTTCTTT.

The rearrangement joins TRBV24-1 to TRBJ1-2; a possible D gene is TRBD1 (6 bases). The CDR3 runs to 14 residues. V lost 4 bases and J 5 bases, leaving 13 bases between the germline ends. The germline V gene has CDR1 KGHDR and CDR2 SFDVKD. The CDR3 DNA sequence: TGTGCCACCAGTGACCTGGACAGAGGATATGGCTACACCTTC. Translating it yields CATSDLDRGYGYTF.

This clone appeared once. The sample carries other DNA sequences with the same CDR3. In DNA form, the CDR3 reads TGTGCCAGCAGCTTAGTCAGCGGTAACTATGGCTACACCTTC. Its protein product is CASSLVSGNYGYTF. V gene TRBV7-2 combines with J gene TRBJ1-2; no firm D call. There are 14 residues in the CDR3. Germline assignment: CDR1 SGHTA and CDR2 FQGNSA. V lost 1 base and J 1 base, leaving 7 bases between the germline ends.

This clone was observed a few times. V usage is TRBV5-6 and J usage is TRBJ1-6; D call uncertain. The CDR3 sequence is 14 residues long. Between the trimmed V and J ends, which lost 3 bases and 7 bases, there was a span of 11 bases. The germline V gene encodes CDR1 SGHDT and CDR2 YYEEEE. The CDR3 protein is CASSSTKLNSPLHF. The CDR3 coding sequence is TGTGCCAGCAGCTCTACAAAACTAAATTCACCCCTCCACTTT.

Comment on this clone: At the DNA level, this CDR3 is encoded by other sequences in the same sample as well. This rearrangement joins TRBV12-3 or TRBV12-4 to TRBJ1-3, with D uncertain. Trimming shortened V by 4 bases and J by 7 bases, and 5 bases separated the two germline ends. The CDR3 spans 11 residues. CDR3 DNA sequence: TGTGCCAGCAGTTCCCGGAACACCATATATTTT. Its translation: CASSSRNTIYF.